Detailed here is one T cell receptor (beta chain). The data were taken from a study of T cell responses to AZD1222 COVID-19 vaccine. The table came from immunoSEQ multiplex PCR; TCRdb's copy has only in-frame clones and leaves some out. There are 150,000 to 200,000 clones in the sample; about 87% occur only once, and less than 3% lies in the top ten. Germline CDR1 is SGHRS and CDR2 is YFSETQ. V was clipped by 4 bases and J by 0 bases; unmatched bases: 4. The CDR3 consists of 15 residues. The source material was peripheral blood, sampled on day 0 of MenACWY control vaccination. The genes are TRBV5-1 and TRBJ2-1, with 7 bases fitting TRBD2. The clonotype was recovered from an adult in good health. CDR3 amino acids: CASSASGTSYNEQFF. The CDR3 DNA reads TGCGCCAGCAGCGCGAGCGGGACCTCCTACAATGAGCAGTTCTTC.